Sequencing of this T cell receptor beta chain was carried out in a study of shared clonotypes between healthy human individuals (dated by TCRdb to about 2020). Notes on the research overall: A few men and two women, aged 18 to 49 years, made up the cohort. To estimate repertoire size and how much clonotype sharing occurs between individuals, the study deeply sequenced the blood TCR repertoires of five healthy adults. Leukapheresis yielded between about 0.8 and 9.5 billion PBMCs per donor. To increase sequencing depth and limit assay-specific biases, different laboratories used diverse techniques to prepare libraries and sequence TCR repertoires. Overall study results and their limits: Pairwise subsampling indicated that sequencing depth was expected to affect the degree of clonotype sharing among donors. Only blood was sampled, and tissue TCR repertoires likely differ from those in blood. Because the study included only a small number of donors, the genetic and exposure-history diversity represented was limited.

Using the deep immunoSEQ assay, TCR CDR3 regions were amplified from genomic DNA by multiplex PCR. For each cell subset, the extracted genomic DNA was distributed evenly across all wells of several immunoSEQ 96-well plates, and each plate served as one replicate. Each replicate PCR for unsorted PBMC received around 330 ng genomic DNA, equal to tens of thousands of T cell genomes. Genomic DNA from unsorted PBMC was sequenced over ten immunoSEQ deep assay plates. The purified libraries were quantified using a Qubit 3.0 fluorometer, sized with a Bioanalyzer 2100, and then quantified again using the KAPA Library Quantification kit. Every immunoSEQ 96-well plate was sequenced on a dedicated single-read 150-cycle Illumina NextSeq 550 flow cell. In the paper's pipeline: Because the immunoSEQ output held only junctional sequences and lacked quality scores, the filtering could not match the filtering applied to full-length reads. Sequences were annotated with PyIR, a Python wrapper for IgBLAST v1.9, and V/J genes and CDR3 were assigned using IMGT germline references. Any read was removed if the V/J assignment was weak (E-value above 1e-6), the CDR3 was missing, or the read contained stop codons, out-of-frame junctions, or ambiguous translated residues. V3J clonotypes were defined as sequences sharing an identical inferred V gene, J gene, and CDR3 amino acid sequence. To compute the percentage overlap between repertoires, the number of shared unique clonotypes was divided by the size of the smaller repertoire. Three approaches were used to assess repertoire richness: RTK rarefaction, the Chao1 estimator, and Recon v2.1 estimates of unobserved clonotypes. TCRdb took over this immuneACCESS table, retaining in-frame rearrangements with V and J assigned. Such tables are incomplete; in checked studies, under half of the missing clones stem from an unresolved V gene, and the remainder is unexplained. V, J and clone size reflect that table, while D and trimming were determined from the DNA. The sample table shows about 460,000 clones, and approximately 77% are seen once. Approximately 12% of the sample comes from the top ten.

The V end loses 2 bases and the J end loses 8 bases, and a stretch of 12 bases separates them. There are 13 amino acids in the CDR3, from cysteine to phenylalanine inclusive. Only the CDR3 region is kept as DNA, spanning 39 bases read in frame from base 1. CDR1 and CDR2, looked up from the germline V gene, are SGHTA and FQGTGA. With regard to this clone: The antigen it binds to is not known. No much larger clone is present one base from it, and per-base qualities are unavailable.

The donors were healthy, HIV-negative adults who had no recently reported acute infections or vaccinations. All donors were Caucasian adults living in Nashville, Tennessee, USA. For unsorted samples, about 90 million PBMCs were counted and genomic DNA was extracted with the QIAamp DNA Blood Mini kit. Blood was collected by leukapheresis, and PBMCs were isolated by Ficoll-Histopaque density gradient centrifugation and then cryopreserved in liquid nitrogen vapor phase. The source material was PBMCs. The chain links TRBV7-3 with TRBJ1-1; D gene: possibly TRBD1, on 5 matching bases. The TCR sequence derives from a woman between 40 and 55 years old in good health. Some clones in this sample may be carry-over from other donors' samples. The DNA reads TGTGCCAGCAGCTTACAGGGTACGGGGGAAGCTTTCTTT. Its coded protein is CASSLQGTGEAFF.